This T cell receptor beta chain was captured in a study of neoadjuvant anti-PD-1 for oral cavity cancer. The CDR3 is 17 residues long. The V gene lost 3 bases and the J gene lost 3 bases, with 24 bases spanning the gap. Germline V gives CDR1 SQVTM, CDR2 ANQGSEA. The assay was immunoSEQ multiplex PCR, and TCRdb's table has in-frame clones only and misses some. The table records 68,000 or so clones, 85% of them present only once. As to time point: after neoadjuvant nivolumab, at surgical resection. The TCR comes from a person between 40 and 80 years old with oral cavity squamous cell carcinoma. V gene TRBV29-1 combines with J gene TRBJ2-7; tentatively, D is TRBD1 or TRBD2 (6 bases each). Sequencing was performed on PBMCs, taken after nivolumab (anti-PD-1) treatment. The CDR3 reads CSVEGVLEEGGLYEQYF. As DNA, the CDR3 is TGCAGCGTTGAGGGGGTCCTAGAGGAAGGGGGGCTCTACGAGCAGTACTTC.